Only one count was recorded for the clone carrying this T cell receptor beta chain. Its antigen is unknown. The junction shows a germline mismatch at one end, possibly a read error. This specimen belongs to a study of shared clonotypes between healthy human individuals. At a deep level, the assay was run. Original handling: ImmunoSEQ output lacked quality scores and full-length reads, limiting matched filtering. Generated by immunoSEQ multiplex PCR, the TCRdb table keeps only in-frame clones and is missing some. D and trimming were read from the DNA, whereas the V and J calls and clone size are those reported in that table. Among more than 600,000 clones listed, 90% to 95% were seen once. Cells designated naive CD8 were CD45RO-negative and were positively selected for CCR7, with terminally differentiated effector memory CD45RA+ cells excluded. Study-level points and caveats: It was the non-shared clonotypes that had lower generation probabilities than clonotypes shared by all four donors. Sharing across a few donors was seen in approximately 5.2% of naive CD4 clonotypes.

The V gene's germline CDR1 is SGHDN and CDR2 FVKESK. This CDR3 has 15 amino acids. The chain combines TRBV14 with TRBJ2-7, with TRBD1 as a possible D gene (8 bases). The sequencing sample was made of naive CD8+ T cells sorted from blood. This receptor was obtained from a man aged 25 to 40 in good health. The CDR3 here is CASSPRFQGARGVDF. Written as DNA, the CDR3 is TGTGCCAGCAGCCCGAGGTTCCAGGGGGCCCGGGGGGTGGACTTC.